Each of the 8 T cell receptor beta chains below was sequenced from the same sample in a study of T cells in Graves' hyperthyroidism and ophthalmopathy (dated by TCRdb to the late 2010s). Libraries came from multiplex PCR. For sequencing, an Illumina HiSeq 2000 was employed. The TCR beta CDR3 regions were amplified from RNA transcripts. The first round of RT-PCR for the TCR CDR3 was performed with the HTBI primer set and the Qiagen OneStep RT-PCR kit. TCRdb ran its own pipeline on the public reads, namely fastp trimming at Q25 and MiXCR clone calling, and kept in-frame beta chains. Here each entry gathers all rows of one CDR3 protein and keeps the most common genes and DNA. The sample has 700,000 or so distinct CDR3 sequences on record, 14% of them singletons. The ten largest clonotypes hold around 12% of the sample. Sequencing used blood. Every receptor here comes from a woman in her forties or fifties with Graves' ophthalmopathy.

The chain links TRBV19 to TRBJ2-7; TRBD2 matches 9 bases. The CDR3 spans 13 residues. The V and J ends lost 7 bases and 6 bases, in that order; junction bases with no gene match: 7. Germline loops: CDR1 LNHDA, CDR2 SQIVND (reference sequence). CDR3: CASKVAGETEQYF. CDR3 coding DNA: TGTGCCAGTAAAGTAGCGGGAGAAACCGAGCAGTACTTC.

The rearrangement joins TRBV15 to TRBJ1-2; D uncertain. Trimming took off 0 bases at V and 9 bases at J, with 11 bases between the two ends. This CDR3 is built from 13 residues. Looked up from germline, CDR1 is LNHNV and CDR2 is YYDKDF (reference sequence). Here the CDR3 DNA reads TGTGCCACCAGCAGAGATTTGTGGGTGAGCTACACCTTC. Residues: CATSRDLWVSYTF. The whole variable domain, remainder taken from reference TRBV15 and TRBJ1-2, is DAMVIQNPRYQVTQFGKPVTLSCSQTLNHNVMYWYQQKSSQAPKLLFHYYDKDFNNEADTPDNFQSRRPNTSFCFLDIRSPGLGDTAMYLCATSRDLWVSYTFGSGTRLTVV.

The V call is TRBV24-1, the J call TRBJ1-2; 9 bases line up with TRBD1. The CDR3 has 16 amino acids. The J segment lost 7 bases and the V segment lost 6 bases, leaving 14 bases of the junction unmatched. Germline loops: CDR1 KGHDR, CDR2 SFDVKD. This CDR3 reads CATSPGTGRNLFGYTF. DNA for the CDR3: TGTGCCACCAGTCCCGGGACAGGGAGAAATTTATTTGGCTACACCTTC.

This clonotype was seen only once. The V gene is TRBV10-3, the J gene TRBJ2-3, with a possible D match to TRBD2 (7 bases). CDR3 length equals 18 residues. Trimming pared 3 bases from V and 4 bases from J, leaving 23 bases between. Germline CDR1 and CDR2: ENHRY and SYGVKD. The chain's CDR3 is CAISEGWGGAGDSDTQYF. CDR3 in DNA: TGTGCCATCAGTGAAGGTTGGGGGGGGGCAGGGGATTCAGATACGCAGTATTTT.

In this sample, this clonotype turned up many times. The chain is built from TRBV7-8 and TRBJ2-7; D perhaps matches TRBD1 (6 bases). CDR3 length: 13 amino acids. Trimming removed 6 bases from V and 2 bases from J, with 11 bases in between. Germline V CDR1 and CDR2: SGHVS, FQNEAQ. CDR3 DNA: TGTGCCAGCAGAGGACAGAGAACCTACGAGCAGTACTTC. It is translated as CASRGQRTYEQYF.

This clonotype was detected ten times or more. The genes are TRBV30 and TRBJ2-1; tentatively, D is TRBD1 (6 bases). The CDR3 is 12 residues long. Germline lookup yields CDR1 GTSNPN and CDR2 SVGIG (reference sequence). With 0 bases removed from V and 8 bases from J, the gap between germline ends came to 8 bases. CDR3 region: CAWSVGGYEQFF. Here the CDR3 DNA reads TGTGCCTGGAGTGTTGGGGGCTATGAGCAGTTCTTC.

The chain couples TRBV2 to TRBJ2-3; possibly TRBD2 for D (7 bases). This CDR3 is built from 15 residues. V lost 3 bases to trimming and J lost 1 base, with 11 bases between them. CDR1 is SNHLY, CDR2 FYNNEI, per germline. CDR3 DNA sequence: TGTGCCAGCAGTGACGGGGGGCGGCGCACAGATACGCAGTATTTT. Amino acid sequence: CASSDGGRRTDTQYF.

This clonotype was recorded at least ten times. The genes are TRBV20-1 and TRBJ2-7; 7 nucleotides align to TRBD2. The CDR3 consists of 16 residues. Germline-derived CDR1 and CDR2 are DFQATT and SNEGSKA (reference sequence). With V trimmed by 4 bases and J by 3 bases, 15 bases remained unmatched. The CDR3 loop reads CSATPTGAGLNYEQYF. CDR3 bases: TGCAGTGCTACGCCAACGGGAGCGGGGCTGAACTACGAGCAGTACTTC.